This TCR beta chain was identified during a study of blood T cell repertoires in COVID-19 (dated by TCRdb to the early 2020s). For the wider study: Samples covering the acute and convalescent phases of COVID-19 were provided by collaborators in the United States, Italy and Spain. The material from the prospective study consisted of cDNA or gDNA derived from T cells, B-cell-depleted T cells, or PBMCs. Subjects who had been exposed to COVID-19, were actively infected with it, or had recovered from it provided the deeply sampled blood TCRbeta repertoires that made up the dataset. The repertoires were made available in a free public database intended to serve as a resource for research on the immune response to SARS-CoV-2. Samples came from the ongoing ImmuneRACE study (first 160 participants) plus 1,254 subjects from 6 global collaborators. Sample metadata almost always included a de-identified subject ID, COVID-19 status, age in years and sex. Where available, HLA class I and class II types were obtained from metadata supplied by the sample provider rather than from assay-based typing.

The collaborating institutions used their own protocols to collect whole blood in K2EDTA tubes. For TCRbeta analysis, collaborators shipped samples as frozen whole blood, isolated PBMCs, or DNA extracted from either of those sample types. This clone has a single count. What this receptor recognizes is not known. No much larger clone is present one base from it, and per-base qualities are unavailable. The immunoSEQ Assay, a bias-controlled multiplex PCR, was used to amplify TCRbeta CDR3 regions from genomic DNA. The paper's processing steps were these. The number of nucleated cells in each sample was estimated from the amplification of reference gene primers within the assay. Sequence reads were collapsed and filtered to measure the absolute abundance of every unique TCRbeta CDR3 rearrangement. For each sample, productive Simpson clonality was calculated as the square root of Simpson's diversity index over productive rearrangements. The immuneACCESS repertoire file appears here via TCRdb, limited to in-frame rearrangements. These files lack a portion of the clones; in checked studies, under half of the deficit traces to unresolved V genes, and the cause of the others is not known. V and J calls and clone size are copied from that table; D and trimming were computed from the DNA. For this sample the table gives 100,000 or so clones, of which approximately 90% were detected only once. Around 2.1% of the sample is in the top ten clones.

The paper as a whole reports these results and caveats: How much clinical and demographic metadata was included differed by source and by participant, and the metadata was provided uncurated.

CDR1 and CDR2 were assigned from the germline V gene (reference sequence) as SEHNR and FQNEAQ. Taken from cysteine to phenylalanine, the CDR3 has 15 residues. The retained sequence is limited to the CDR3, 45 bases, with the frame set at the first base. After removal of 6 bases from V and 2 bases from J, the junction retains 4 bases not matched to a gene. This chain is built from TRBV7-9 and TRBJ1-4; 9 bases in the junction line up with TRBD1. Input material: peripheral blood. The sequence derives from a man aged 45-65 years with active COVID-19. In nucleotides, the sequence is TGTGCCAGCAGAATAGGGACAGGGACTAATGAAAAACTGTTTTTT. The encoded protein is CASRIGTGTNEKLFF.